This entry lists 26 T cell receptor beta chains sequenced from one sample in a study of T-cell reconstitution after alpha-beta-depleted transplantation in children. Unique molecular identifiers featured in how the TCRbeta library was prepared. In TCRdb, the PCR reads were re-called with MiXCR into one record per CDR3 protein. The table includes 700,000 to 950,000 distinct CDR3 sequences, less than 20% detected once. The source material was PBMCs, mostly from graft donor cells, sampled 360 days after TCRalphabeta/CD19-depleted stem cell transplant. The receptor set was obtained from a male patient younger than 18 who had a stem cell transplant for acute lymphoblastic leukemia, so the T cells may come from the graft donor.

This rearrangement joins TRBV29-1 to TRBJ2-1; 14 nucleotides agree with TRBD2. The CDR3 is made up of 14 amino acids. V was clipped by 6 bases and J by 5 bases; unmatched bases: 3. Germline values: CDR1 SQVTM, CDR2 ANQGSEA. The CDR3 loop reads CSVGLAGAHNEQFF. CDR3 nucleotide sequence: TGCAGCGTGGGACTAGCGGGAGCTCACAATGAGCAGTTCTTC.

V and J are TRBV10-3 and TRBJ2-3, with 12 nucleotides matching TRBD1. CDR1 is ENHRY, CDR2 SYGVKD, per germline. Trimming removed 0 bases from V and 4 bases from J; junction bases left unmatched: 2. The CDR3 length is 16 residues. This CDR3 reads CAISESGTGGPDTQYF. The CDR3, as DNA: TGTGCCATCAGTGAGTCGGGGACAGGGGGCCCAGATACGCAGTATTTT.

In its sample, this clonotype was seen many times. The chain couples TRBV10-3 to TRBJ2-7; D not certain. In germline, CDR1 is ENHRY, CDR2 SYGVKD. The V end was cut by 6 bases, the J end by 2 bases, with 17 bases between. CDR3 length: 15 amino acids. The CDR3 nucleotides are TGTGCCATCAGGGATAATCCGGATCCCACCTACGAGCAGTACTTC. Translating it yields CAIRDNPDPTYEQYF.

This clonotype was observed many times. The rearrangement uses TRBV5-1 and TRBJ2-7; tentatively, D is TRBD1 (5 bases). The CDR3 runs to 15 residues. Germline CDR1 SGHRS, CDR2 YFSETQ. Between the trimmed V and J ends, which lost 4 bases and 3 bases, there was a span of 17 bases. The CDR3 region is CASSQPLTARYEQYF. As DNA, the CDR3 is TGCGCCAGCAGCCAACCCTTGACAGCGCGCTACGAGCAGTACTTC. The variable domain in full, completed from reference TRBV5-1 and TRBJ2-7, reads KAGVTQTPRYLIKTRGQQVTLSCSPISGHRSVSWYQQTPGQGLQFLFEYFSETQRNKGNFPGRFSGRQFSNSRSEMNVSTLELGDSALYLCASSQPLTARYEQYFGPGTRLTVT.

The chain uses TRBV7-6 and TRBJ2-7, with 7 bases lining up with TRBD2. After removal of 2 bases from V and 3 bases from J, the junction contained 10 bases not matched to a gene. The CDR3 sequence is 16 residues long. Germline V gene sequence: CDR1 SGHVS, CDR2 FNYEAQ. The CDR3 here is CASSLRPGLEDYEQYF. The CDR3 coding sequence is TGTGCCAGCAGCTTACGCCCCGGACTAGAGGACTACGAGCAGTACTTC.

V gene TRBV20-1 combines with J gene TRBJ1-2; D may be TRBD1 (6 bases). The CDR3 spans 14 residues. CDR1 and CDR2 (germline): DFQATT, SNEGSKA (reference sequence). V lost 3 bases and J 6 bases, leaving 17 bases between the germline ends. The CDR3 DNA follows: TGCAGTGCTAGTGGGCAGGGGCGGCTGAATGGCTACACCTTC. It codes for CSASGQGRLNGYTF.

This clonotype was recorded a few times. V is TRBV3-1 and J is TRBJ2-3; maybe TRBD2 (7 bases). This CDR3 region has 17 residues. From germline, CDR1 is LGHDT and CDR2 YNNKEL (reference sequence). V lost 2 bases and J 2 bases, leaving 17 bases between the germline ends. The DNA of the CDR3 is TGTGCCAGCAGCCAACCCCTGGGGGGGCTACTCACAGATACGCAGTATTTT. Translating it yields CASSQPLGGLLTDTQYF.

This chain connects TRBV27 to TRBJ1-2; no firm D call. V lost 2 bases and J 4 bases, leaving 11 bases between the germline ends. This CDR3 is 14 amino acids long. Germline CDR1 reads MNHEY; CDR2 reads SMNVEV (reference sequence). In nucleotides, the CDR3 is TGTGCCAGCAGTTTAAGCTCAGATGTCTATGGCTACACCTTC. Translation gives CASSLSSDVYGYTF.

The rearrangement joins TRBV29-1 to TRBJ2-7; TRBD1 agrees at 11 bases. The CDR3 consists of 12 residues. Germline V CDR1 and CDR2: SQVTM, ANQGSEA. Unmatched junction bases numbered 2, after V lost 4 bases and J lost 6 bases. CDR3 nucleotide sequence: TGCAGCGTTGCGGACAGGGGGCCCGAGCAGTACTTC. Amino acids: CSVADRGPEQYF.

This clonotype was detected only a few times. CDR3 protein: CSARDREYSYEQYF. CDR3 nucleotide sequence: TGCAGTGCTAGAGATCGGGAGTACTCCTACGAGCAGTACTTC. V is TRBV20-1 and J is TRBJ2-7, with D possibly TRBD2 on 6 matching bases. Trimming pared 0 bases from V and 0 bases from J, leaving 9 bases between. CDR3 length equals 14 residues. CDR1 DFQATT and CDR2 SNEGSKA come from the germline V gene (reference sequence).

V and J are TRBV29-1 and TRBJ2-5; D might be TRBD2 (6 bases). Germline CDR1 SQVTM, CDR2 ANQGSEA. The CDR3 has 12 amino acids. V was trimmed by 6 bases and J by 5 bases, leaving 13 bases between them. The DNA for the CDR3 is TGCAGCGTGGAGGCTAGCGACGAGACCCAGTACTTC. It yields the protein CSVEASDETQYF.

This chain connects TRBV29-1 to TRBJ2-2; 9 nucleotides align to TRBD1. Germline V gives CDR1 SQVTM, CDR2 ANQGSEA. This CDR3 is built from 16 residues. With V trimmed by 3 bases and J by 7 bases, 12 bases remained unmatched. CDR3 residues: CSVEEITGGKVGELFF. CDR3 DNA sequence: TGCAGCGTTGAGGAGATAACAGGGGGCAAGGTCGGGGAGCTGTTTTTT.

V is TRBV18 and J is TRBJ2-3; D is perhaps TRBD1 (5 bases). The CDR3 consists of 16 residues. Trimming took 0 bases from V and 0 from J, leaving 10 bases between them. Germline V gene data show CDR1 as KGHSH and CDR2 as LQKENI. CDR3 region: CASSPPGLSSTDTQYF. CDR3 nucleotide sequence: TGTGCCAGCTCACCACCGGGGCTGAGTAGCACAGATACGCAGTATTTT. Full variable domain (remainder filled in from reference TRBV18 and TRBJ2-3): NAGVMQNPRHLVRRRGQEARLRCSPMKGHSHVYWYRQLPEEGLKFMVYLQKENIIDESGMPKERFSAEFPKEGPSILRIQQVVRGDSAAYFCASSPPGLSSTDTQYFGPGTRLTVL.

In this sample, this clonotype turned up many times. The chain couples TRBV2 to TRBJ2-3, with a tentative D call TRBD1 (6 bases). Trimming removed 2 bases at V and 13 bases at J, with 10 bases between. Germline V gene sequence: CDR1 SNHLY, CDR2 FYNNEI. This CDR3 is built from 11 residues. The CDR3 coding sequence is TGTGCCAGCAGTGAAAGGGGGTTGGAGTATTTT. Its translation is CASSERGLEYF.

With regard to this clonotype: This may arise from a read error, as a much more abundant clone is one base away. V usage is TRBV7-9 and J usage is TRBJ1-1; D is unresolved. Germline lookup yields CDR1 SEHNR and CDR2 FQNEAQ (reference sequence). This CDR3 spans 15 amino acids. Trimming removed 5 bases at V and 1 base at J, with 14 bases between. The CDR3 coding sequence is TGTGCCAGCAGCCCCAGTGACGGAAGGAACACTGAAGCTTTCTTT. Its translation is CASSPSDGRNTEAFF.

V usage is TRBV29-1 and J usage is TRBJ2-3; D possibly corresponds to TRBD1 (6 bases). The CDR3 spans 16 residues. CDR1 is SQVTM and CDR2 is ANQGSEA in the germline V gene. V gave up 3 bases and J gave up 3 bases, with 19 bases separating them. Written as DNA, the CDR3 is TGCAGCGTTGAGGATTACAGGGACCCCGTTACAGATACGCAGTATTTT. It specifies CSVEDYRDPVTDTQYF.

Only a few counts were recorded for this clonotype. This CDR3 reads CASSFRTSGTQETQYF. CDR3 DNA sequence: TGTGCCAGCAGCTTCCGTACTAGCGGGACACAAGAGACCCAGTACTTC. The V and J genes are TRBV7-9 and TRBJ2-5; 10 nucleotides agree with TRBD2. Germline CDR1 is SEHNR and CDR2 is FQNEAQ (reference sequence). Unmatched junction bases numbered 6, after V lost 3 bases and J lost 2 bases. CDR3 length: 16 residues.

This clonotype appeared a few times. The V and J genes are TRBV7-2 and TRBJ2-1; 7 positions agree with TRBD2. The CDR3 contains 15 residues. CDR1 and CDR2 from the germline V gene are SGHTA and FQGNSA. V trimming: 1 base; J trimming: 9 bases; junction bases outside the gene matches: 9. CDR3 sequence: CASSLGLAVVTEQFF. DNA for the CDR3: TGTGCCAGCAGCTTAGGGCTAGCGGTTGTCACTGAGCAGTTCTTC.

The chain recombines TRBV5-5 with TRBJ2-1, with 9 bases identical to TRBD2. Germline loops: CDR1 SGHKS, CDR2 YYEKEE (reference sequence). This CDR3 contains 15 residues. With 3 bases clipped from V and 2 bases from J, the junction kept 3 bases outside the gene matches. The CDR3 coding sequence is TGTGCCAGCAGCTCGGGACTAGCCCCCTACAATGAGCAGTTCTTC. Translated: CASSSGLAPYNEQFF.

The rearrangement links TRBV20-1 to TRBJ2-3; D is uncertain. Germline CDR1 DFQATT, CDR2 SNEGSKA (reference sequence). The V end was cut by 8 bases, the J end by 3 bases, with 18 bases between. The CDR3 contains 14 residues. The CDR3 region is CSLPRRLGTDTQYF. The DNA of the CDR3 is TGCAGTCTCCCCCGGCGTTTGGGGACAGATACGCAGTATTTT.

The sample holds a few counts of this clonotype. The chain has TRBV11-2 and TRBJ2-1; TRBD2 is a possible D gene (6 bases). V was shortened by 5 bases and J by 15 bases, with 17 bases between the two germline ends. The CDR3 sequence is 12 residues long. CDR1 SGHAT and CDR2 FQNNGV come from the germline V gene. CDR3 in DNA: TGTGCCAGCAGCCCTATTCAGGGTAGCGGGTTCTTC. Amino acid sequence: CASSPIQGSGFF.

This clonotype has just a few counts. The chain has TRBV20-1 and TRBJ1-2; D remains unclear. Germline values: CDR1 DFQATT, CDR2 SNEGSKA (reference sequence). The germline V and J ends were trimmed by 0 bases and 4 bases, with 12 bases remaining between them. The CDR3 has 14 amino acids. CDR3 residues: CSAREVKGFYGYTF. In nucleotides, the CDR3 is TGCAGTGCTAGAGAGGTGAAGGGTTTCTATGGCTACACCTTC.

At least ten counts were recorded for this clonotype. V and J are TRBV10-3 and TRBJ2-2; D gene uncertain. The CDR3 is made up of 14 amino acids. Germline CDR1 reads ENHRY; CDR2 reads SYGVKD. Trimming stripped 4 bases from V and 0 bases from J, with 6 bases between. The chain's CDR3 is CAISGWTNTGELFF. Here the CDR3 DNA reads TGTGCCATCAGTGGGTGGACGAACACCGGGGAGCTGTTTTTT.

This chain uses TRBV5-1 with TRBJ2-1, with TRBD2 matching over 14 bases. The CDR3 loop spans 18 amino acids. Germline CDR1 is SGHRS and CDR2 is YFSETQ. V shed 4 bases and J 7 bases; nucleotides not matched to a gene: 13. The CDR3 here is CASSPVPGLAGAHNEQFF. The CDR3 coding sequence is TGCGCCAGCAGCCCGGTCCCGGGACTAGCGGGAGCTCATAATGAGCAGTTCTTC.

This clonotype was counted only a few times. The chain couples TRBV12-3 or TRBV12-4 to TRBJ1-6; TRBD1 agrees at 9 bases. With V trimmed by 3 bases and J by 10 bases, 10 bases remained unmatched. This CDR3 is 16 amino acids long. DNA for the CDR3: TGTGCCAGCAGTTTCTGGACAGGGGTCTTAGACTCACCCCTCCACTTT. Translated: CASSFWTGVLDSPLHF.

There are a few counts of this clonotype. The chain has TRBV30 and TRBJ2-2; D call uncertain. The germline V and J ends were trimmed by 4 bases and 2 bases, with 8 bases remaining between them. CDR1 GTSNPN and CDR2 SVGIG come from the germline V gene (reference sequence). This CDR3 contains 13 residues. In DNA, the CDR3 is TGTGCCTGGAAACTTATAAACACCGGGGAGCTGTTTTTT. This gives the protein CAWKLINTGELFF.